This T cell receptor beta chain derives from a study of blood T cell repertoires in COVID-19. Points on this clone: Other DNA sequences of this sample code for an identical CDR3.

Libraries were prepared by immunoSEQ multiplex PCR; TCRdb keeps only in-frame clonotypes and omits some of them. The sample yields about 170,000 clones, around 89% seen once. This TCR was sampled from a woman in her late teens or twenties who had recovered from COVID-19. Sequenced sample: PBMCs or T cells enriched from blood (not recorded which).

The CDR3 loop is CSVEVGTSGYNEQFF. The CDR3 nucleotides are TGCAGCGTTGAAGTCGGGACTAGCGGCTACAATGAGCAGTTCTTC. This chain joins TRBV29-1 and TRBJ2-1; the match to TRBD2 covers 11 bases. This CDR3 is 15 amino acids long. Germline V lookup: CDR1 SQVTM, CDR2 ANQGSEA. Losses at the gene ends were 1 base for V and 3 bases for J; bases not matched to a gene: 2.